This T cell receptor beta chain is drawn from a study of blood T cell repertoires in COVID-19. Ages ranged from roughly 18 to 100 years, with residence in approximately 23 US areas. Contact with a PCR-confirmed or clinician-diagnosed COVID-19 case occurred within 2 weeks of entry. V trimming: 2 bases; J trimming: 0 bases; junction bases outside the gene matches: 9. Germline V CDR1 and CDR2: SEHNR, FQNEAQ (reference sequence). This CDR3 is 19 amino acids long. Clones were read by immunoSEQ multiplex PCR, and TCRdb kept only the in-frame ones, dropping some. Among around 400,000 clones listed, 70% to 90% were seen once.

The source material was PBMCs or T cells enriched from blood (not recorded which). The chain combines TRBV7-9 with TRBJ2-5, with 13 bases that match TRBD2. This sequence was found in a woman between 18 and 29 years old who had been exposed to COVID-19. The CDR3 here is CASSLRGPGLAGHQETQYF. The CDR3 bases are TGTGCCAGCAGCTTAAGGGGGCCGGGACTAGCGGGGCACCAAGAGACCCAGTACTTC.